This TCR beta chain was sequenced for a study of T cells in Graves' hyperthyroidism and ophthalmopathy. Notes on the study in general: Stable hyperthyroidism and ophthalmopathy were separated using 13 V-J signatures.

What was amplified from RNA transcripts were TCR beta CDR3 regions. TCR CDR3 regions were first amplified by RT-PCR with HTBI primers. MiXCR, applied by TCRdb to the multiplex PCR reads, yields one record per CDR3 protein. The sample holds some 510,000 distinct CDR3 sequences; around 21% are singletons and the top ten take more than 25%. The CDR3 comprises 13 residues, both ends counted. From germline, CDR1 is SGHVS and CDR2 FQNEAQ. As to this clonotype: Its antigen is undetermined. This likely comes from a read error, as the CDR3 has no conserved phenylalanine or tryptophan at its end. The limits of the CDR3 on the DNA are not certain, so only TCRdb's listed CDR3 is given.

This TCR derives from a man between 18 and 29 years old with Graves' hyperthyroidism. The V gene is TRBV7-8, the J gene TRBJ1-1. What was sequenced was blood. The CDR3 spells CASSWEHNTEACL.